The 18 T cell receptor beta chains listed next were all sequenced from one sample in a study of EBV T-cell therapy then PD-1 blockade in nasopharyngeal carcinoma. The method was immunoSEQ multiplex PCR; TCRdb's version includes in-frame clones alone and lacks a portion of them. The data hold about 22,000 clones, with about 79% observed a single time. The treatment here: AdE1-LMPpoly-expanded autologous EBV-specific T-cell therapy followed by anti-PD-1 nivolumab. These receptors have no identified antigens. Sequenced material: CD8+ T cells from blood, taken at day -245 from a patient whose treatment included autologous EBV-specific T cells and nivolumab. The receptors come from a man between 35 and 55 years old with nasopharyngeal carcinoma.

In this sample, this clone turned up once. V gene TRBV18 combines with J gene TRBJ2-2, with D possibly being TRBD1 (6 bases). Germline V CDR1 and CDR2: KGHSH, LQKENI. Trimming pared 4 bases from V and 1 base from J, leaving 7 bases between. The CDR3 is 14 amino acids. CDR3 residues: CASSLQGNTGELFF. CDR3 bases: TGTGCCAGCTCACTACAGGGGAACACCGGGGAGCTGTTTTTT. The full variable domain, completed using reference TRBV18 and TRBJ2-2, is NAGVMQNPRHLVRRRGQEARLRCSPMKGHSHVYWYRQLPEEGLKFMVYLQKENIIDESGMPKERFSAEFPKEGPSILRIQQVVRGDSAAYFCASSLQGNTGELFFGEGSRLTVL.

CDR3 amino acids: CASSPEPGPEWGYTF. The CDR3 DNA follows: TGCGCCAGCAGCCCTGAACCCGGGCCGGAGTGGGGCTACACCTTC. The chain joins TRBV4-1 to TRBJ1-2; no definite D call. The CDR3 sequence is 15 residues long. The germline V gene encodes CDR1 MGHRA and CDR2 YSYEKL. V lost 4 bases and J 8 bases, leaving 20 bases between the germline ends.

This chain connects TRBV7-9 to TRBJ2-7; 10 bases agree with TRBD1. The J call is doubtful: the DNA matches TRBJ2-1 better. There are 18 residues in the CDR3. Germline CDR1 SEHNR, CDR2 FQNEAQ (reference sequence). The CDR3 sequence is CASSTPGQGTRSYNEQFF. In nucleotides, the CDR3 is TGTGCCAGCAGCACCCCGGGACAGGGGACCCGATCCTACAATGAGCAGTTCTTC.

The chain carries TRBV9 and TRBJ1-6; possibly TRBD1 for D (6 bases). Trimming took 7 bases from V and 9 from J, leaving 20 bases between them. CDR1 and CDR2 (germline): SGDLS, YYNGEE. The CDR3 loop spans 15 amino acids. DNA of the CDR3: TGTGCCAGCTCCCCGGGGCGGGGGGCGGGTTCACCCCTCCACTTT. The encoded protein is CASSPGRGAGSPLHF.

The J gene is TRBJ2-3, the V gene TRBV6-4; tentative D call: TRBD2 (7 bases). Trimming shortened V by 0 bases and J by 4 bases, and 14 bases separated the two germline ends. This CDR3 contains 16 residues. The V gene's germline CDR1 is MRHNA and CDR2 SNTAGT. The DNA of the CDR3 is TGTGCCAGCAGTGACTCGGTGGGGGGGGCAGCAGATACGCAGTATTTT. It yields the protein CASSDSVGGAADTQYF.

J is TRBJ1-2 and V is TRBV6-2 or TRBV6-3; no definite D call. From germline, CDR1 is MNHEY and CDR2 SVGEGT. This CDR3 spans 14 amino acids. V was cut by 5 bases and J by 4 bases, with 14 bases left in between. The CDR3 sequence: CASSEGEEGYGYTF. The CDR3, as DNA: TGTGCCAGCAGTGAGGGAGAGGAAGGCTATGGCTACACCTTC.

This clone was seen many times. This chain links TRBV27 with TRBJ2-2; 10 bases are shared with TRBD2. Germline loops: CDR1 MNHEY, CDR2 SMNVEV (reference sequence). CDR3 length equals 16 residues. V was pared by 4 bases and J by 3 bases, with 5 bases of the junction left unmatched. The chain's CDR3 is CASSSLAGAHTGELFF. In DNA form, the CDR3 reads TGTGCCAGCAGTTCCCTAGCGGGGGCCCACACCGGGGAGCTGTTTTTT.

The DNA of the CDR3 is TGTGCCAGCAGCTTAGGCAGGGGCTCCTACGAGCAGTACTTC. Translation: CASSLGRGSYEQYF. The chain links TRBV11-1 to TRBJ2-7; D perhaps matches TRBD1 (6 bases). The germline V gene encodes CDR1 SGHAT and CDR2 FQDESV (reference sequence). V lost 1 base to trimming and J lost 0 bases, with 7 bases between them. The CDR3 runs to 14 residues.

The chain is built from TRBV27 and TRBJ1-2; D may be TRBD1 (5 bases). The CDR3 is made up of 16 amino acids. Germline CDR1 and CDR2: MNHEY and SMNVEV (reference sequence). Trimming cost V 2 bases and J 0 bases, with 13 bases left between them. The CDR3 sequence is CASSLASGDTNYGYTF. CDR3 coding DNA: TGTGCCAGCAGTTTAGCGTCGGGGGATACTAACTATGGCTACACCTTC.

This CDR3 is CATSSAYGTEVINEKLFF. For the CDR3, the DNA is TGTGCCACCAGCAGCGCCTATGGGACAGAGGTTATTAATGAAAAACTGTTTTTT. The chain links TRBV15 to TRBJ1-4; 7 bases agree with TRBD1. Unmatched junction bases numbered 14, after V lost 3 bases and J lost 4 bases. The germline V gene encodes CDR1 LNHNV and CDR2 YYDKDF (reference sequence). CDR3 size: 18 residues.

The gene calls are TRBV6-5 and TRBJ1-2, with 11 bases aligning to TRBD1. The CDR3 totals 15 residues. V dropped 0 bases and J dropped 7; count of bases not matched to a gene: 4. Per the germline V gene, CDR1 is MNHEY and CDR2 is SVGAGI. CDR3 sequence reads: CASSYSDRGHGGYTF. CDR3 nucleotides: TGTGCCAGCAGTTACTCGGACAGGGGGCATGGTGGCTACACCTTC.

V and J are TRBV4-2 and TRBJ1-1; 9 bases agree with TRBD1. This CDR3 spans 17 amino acids. The germline gives CDR1 LGHNA, CDR2 YNFKEQ. V was pared by 3 bases and J by 0 bases, with 8 bases of the junction left unmatched. The CDR3 region is CASSQPMTGGMNTEAFF. CDR3 nucleotides: TGTGCCAGCAGCCAGCCTATGACAGGGGGGATGAACACTGAAGCTTTCTTT.

The gene calls are TRBV5-1 and TRBJ1-1; possibly TRBD1 for D (6 bases). Germline V gene lookup returns CDR1 SGHRS and CDR2 YFSETQ. The CDR3 covers 14 residues. Trimming cost V 2 bases and J 3 bases, with 11 bases left between them. The CDR3 spells CASSFAGVDTEAFF. The CDR3 coding sequence is TGCGCCAGCAGCTTTGCAGGGGTGGACACTGAAGCTTTCTTT. Drawing the rest from reference TRBV5-1 and TRBJ1-1, the complete variable domain is KAGVTQTPRYLIKTRGQQVTLSCSPISGHRSVSWYQQTPGQGLQFLFEYFSETQRNKGNFPGRFSGRQFSNSRSEMNVSTLELGDSALYLCASSFAGVDTEAFFGQGTRLTVV.

This sequence joins TRBV4-3 and TRBJ2-1, with 8 bases fitting TRBD1. Trimming took 0 bases from V and 7 from J; bases not matched to a gene: 8. The CDR3 has 16 amino acids. Per germline, CDR1 LGHNA and CDR2 YSLEER. CDR3 protein: CASSQDGPGGGNEQFF. DNA of the CDR3: TGCGCCAGCAGCCAAGATGGGCCAGGGGGCGGGAATGAGCAGTTCTTC.

This chain links TRBV9 with TRBJ2-2, with D perhaps matching TRBD1 (6 bases). Germline-derived CDR1 and CDR2 are SGDLS and YYNGEE. The length of the CDR3 is 14 residues. Trimming removed 3 bases from V and 6 bases from J, with 12 bases in between. Here the CDR3 reads CASSAAHRAGELFF. The CDR3 DNA is TGTGCCAGCAGCGCTGCACACAGGGCCGGGGAGCTGTTTTTT. The variable domain in full, with the rest retrieved from reference TRBV9 and TRBJ2-2, is DSGVTQTPKHLITATGQRVTLRCSPRSGDLSVYWYQQSLDQGLQFLIQYYNGEERAKGNILERFSAQQFPDLHSELNLSSLELGDSALYFCASSAAHRAGELFFGEGSRLTVL.

This sequence joins TRBV27 and TRBJ2-2, with 8 bases that match TRBD1. This CDR3 spans 15 amino acids. V lost 6 bases and J lost 4; bases outside the gene matches: 7. Per germline, CDR1 MNHEY and CDR2 SMNVEV (reference sequence). CDR3: CASSPRDRSTGELFF. DNA for the CDR3: TGTGCCAGCAGCCCCCGGGACAGGTCCACCGGGGAGCTGTTTTTT.

The chain joins TRBV15 to TRBJ2-7, with 9 bases identical to TRBD1. The CDR3 contains 14 residues. J was trimmed by 4 bases and V by 2 bases; bases with no gene match: 3. Germline values: CDR1 LNHNV, CDR2 YYDKDF (reference sequence). CDR3 sequence reads: CATSRYRGPYEQYF. Written as DNA, the CDR3 is TGTGCCACCAGCAGATACAGGGGGCCTTACGAGCAGTACTTC.

The rearrangement uses TRBV2 and TRBJ2-2; D may be TRBD1 or TRBD2 (5 bases each). Germline values: CDR1 SNHLY, CDR2 FYNNEI. V was clipped by 0 bases and J by 7 bases, with 6 bases between them. This CDR3 contains 13 residues. As DNA, the CDR3 is TGTGCCAGCAGTGAAGCGAGGGGCGGGGAGCTGTTTTTT. Its protein is CASSEARGGELFF.